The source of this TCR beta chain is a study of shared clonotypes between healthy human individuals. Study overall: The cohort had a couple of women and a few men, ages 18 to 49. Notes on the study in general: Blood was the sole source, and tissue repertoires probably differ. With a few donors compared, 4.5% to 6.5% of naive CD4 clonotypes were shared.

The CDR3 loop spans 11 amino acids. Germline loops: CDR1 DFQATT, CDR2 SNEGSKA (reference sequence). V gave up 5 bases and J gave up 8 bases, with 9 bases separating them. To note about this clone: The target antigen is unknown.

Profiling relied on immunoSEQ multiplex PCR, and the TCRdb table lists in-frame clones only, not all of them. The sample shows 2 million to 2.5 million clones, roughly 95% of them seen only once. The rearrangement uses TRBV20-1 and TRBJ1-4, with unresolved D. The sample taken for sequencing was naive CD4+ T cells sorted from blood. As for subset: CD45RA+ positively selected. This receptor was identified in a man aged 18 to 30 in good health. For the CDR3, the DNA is TGCAGTGCTCTGGTGGAGGAAAAACTGTTTTTT. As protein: CSALVEEKLFF.